This T cell receptor beta chain was sequenced for a study of shared clonotypes between healthy human individuals. This table comes from immunoSEQ multiplex PCR, and its TCRdb copy is limited to in-frame clones, with some not included. In the table there are about 1.5 million clones, approximately 98% of which are singletons. Germline CDR1 is SGHRS and CDR2 is YFSETQ. CDR3 length: 14 residues. The V and J ends lost 5 bases and 5 bases respectively, with 17 bases between them. The TCR sequence derives from a man aged 25-45 years in good health. V usage is TRBV5-1 and J usage is TRBJ2-7; D gene unclear. What was sequenced was naive CD4+ T cells sorted from blood. The subset denotes: CD45RA+ positively selected. The CDR3 bases are TGCGCCAGCAGTATCCGGACCCGAGACGACGAGCAGTACTTC. Protein sequence: CASSIRTRDDEQYF.